The 13 T cell receptor beta chains presented below share a single source sample, sequenced in a study of cytomegalovirus exposure and HLA in healthy donors. Primers for the PCR totalled 60 Vbeta and 13 Jbeta. TCRdb keeps only in-frame clones here, not all; method: immunoSEQ multiplex PCR. The table records around 200,000 clones, 81% of them present only once. Sequencing was carried out using PBMCs. Every receptor here comes from a man aged 45-60 years in good health and CMV-seronegative.

The V and J genes are TRBV7-8 and TRBJ2-1; D is possibly TRBD1 (5 bases). V was clipped by 3 bases and J by 4 bases, with 13 bases between them. This CDR3 contains 15 residues. The germline CDR1 and CDR2 sequences are SGHVS and FQNEAQ. CDR3 nucleotide sequence: TGTGCCAGCAGCTTCACGTCCAACAGGTACAATGAGCAGTTCTTC. Translated, it gives CASSFTSNRYNEQFF.

This sequence joins TRBV5-6 and TRBJ2-7; 7 nucleotides match TRBD1. CDR1 and CDR2 from the germline V gene are SGHDT and YYEEEE. V gave up 2 bases and J gave up 9 bases; unmatched junction bases: 5. This CDR3 has 12 amino acids. The CDR3 nucleotides read TGTGCCAGCAGCTTAGGGACAGATTTGCAGTACTTC. Protein: CASSLGTDLQYF. Variable domain in full (rest from reference TRBV5-6 and TRBJ2-7): DAGVTQSPTHLIKTRGQQVTLRCSPKSGHDTVSWYQQALGQGPQFIFQYYEEEERQRGNFPDRFSGHQFPNYSSELNVNALLLGDSALYLCASSLGTDLQYFGPGTRLTVT.

V is TRBV19 and J is TRBJ2-1, with 10 bases fitting TRBD1. Germline V gene lookup returns CDR1 LNHDA and CDR2 SQIVND (reference sequence). This CDR3 has 16 amino acids. V shed 5 bases and J 3 bases; nucleotides not matched to a gene: 7. As DNA, the CDR3 is TGTGCCAGTAGTTTAGCCGGGACAGGGGTCTACAATGAGCAGTTCTTC. Amino acid sequence: CASSLAGTGVYNEQFF.

This clone has only a few counts. This sequence joins TRBV7-2 and TRBJ2-2; a possible D gene is TRBD1 (5 bases). The CDR3 covers 14 residues. The V gene lost 5 bases and the J gene lost 2 bases, with 9 bases spanning the gap. Germline CDR1 and CDR2: SGHTA and FQGNSA. The CDR3 here is CASSDQGNTGELFF. In nucleotides, the CDR3 is TGTGCCAGCAGCGATCAGGGAAACACCGGGGAGCTGTTTTTT.

V usage is TRBV7-2 and J usage is TRBJ2-6; D not certain. This CDR3 contains 15 residues. V was cut by 4 bases and J by 0 bases, with 7 bases left in between. Germline V gives CDR1 SGHTA, CDR2 FQGNSA. The CDR3 is CASSSRYSGANVLTF. CDR3 bases: TGTGCCAGCAGCTCCAGGTACTCTGGGGCCAACGTCCTGACTTTC. Complete variable domain (other parts from reference TRBV7-2 and TRBJ2-6): GAGVSQSPSNKVTEKGKDVELRCDPISGHTALYWYRQSLGQGLEFLIYFQGNSAPDKSGLPSDRFSAERTGGSVSTLTIQRTQQEDSAVYLCASSSRYSGANVLTFGAGSRLTVL.

The CDR3 sequence: CAWSSGGRGNEQFF. As DNA, the CDR3 is TGTGCCTGGAGTAGCGGGGGGAGGGGCAATGAGCAGTTCTTC. This chain uses TRBV30 with TRBJ2-1; 9 nucleotides match TRBD2. Germline CDR1 and CDR2: GTSNPN and SVGIG (reference sequence). Germline trimming cut 2 bases from V and 6 bases from J; bases unmatched to any gene: 5. The CDR3 is made up of 14 amino acids.

The V and J genes are TRBV4-2 and TRBJ1-5, with D maybe TRBD1 (6 bases). The V end lost 2 bases, the J end lost 1 base, and 6 bases lay between the germline ends. The CDR3 length is 14 residues. Per the germline V gene, CDR1 is LGHNA and CDR2 is YNFKEQ. CDR3 bases: TGTGCCAGCAGCCAAACAGGGAGCAATCAGCCCCAGCATTTT. It encodes CASSQTGSNQPQHF.

This clone was picked up one time. The chain employs TRBV7-6 and TRBJ1-5; 9 bases are shared with TRBD1. Germline-derived CDR1 and CDR2 are SGHVS and FNYEAQ. CDR3 size: 14 residues. Trimming removed 5 bases from V and 5 bases from J; junction bases left unmatched: 4. DNA for the CDR3: TGTGCCAGCAGCCAGGGACAGGGTTATCAGCCCCAGCATTTT. Residues: CASSQGQGYQPQHF.

J is TRBJ2-4 and V is TRBV12-5; a weak D match, TRBD1 (5 bases). V was clipped by 7 bases and J by 3 bases, with 13 bases between them. CDR1 LGHNT and CDR2 FRNRAP come from the germline V gene. The CDR3 length is 14 residues. CDR3 region: CASALGRDKNIQYF. Here the CDR3 DNA reads TGTGCTAGTGCCCTGGGGCGCGACAAAAACATTCAGTACTTC.

The genes are TRBV15 and TRBJ2-1, with TRBD1 matching 8 bases. The CDR3 is made up of 11 amino acids. Germline lookup yields CDR1 LNHNV and CDR2 YYDKDF (reference sequence). Trimming removed 5 bases from V and 13 bases from J; junction bases left unmatched: 4. The CDR3 DNA sequence: TGTGCCACCAGCGGACAGGGTACCCAGTTCTTC. This sequence encodes CATSGQGTQFF.

The rearrangement joins TRBV7-2 to TRBJ2-7; TRBD2 matches at 10 bases. V was clipped by 3 bases and J by 3 bases; unmatched bases: 2. Germline assignment: CDR1 SGHTA and CDR2 FQGNSA. The CDR3 contains 14 residues. The CDR3 region has the DNA TGTGCCAGCAGCTTTAGCGGGGGGCTCTACGAGCAGTACTTC. It encodes CASSFSGGLYEQYF.

The genes are TRBV4-2 and TRBJ1-2; D gene unclear. The CDR3 covers 15 residues. The V and J ends lost 1 base and 0 bases respectively, with 9 bases between them. The V gene's germline CDR1 is LGHNA and CDR2 YNFKEQ. Written as DNA, the CDR3 is TGTGCCAGCAGCCAAGGGGCTGTGTCTAACTATGGCTACACCTTC. It is translated as CASSQGAVSNYGYTF.

Only one count was recorded for this clone. Compared with germline, one end of the junction differs, possibly owing to a read error. V is TRBV7-9 and J is TRBJ1-5; D gene uncertain. The CDR3 is made up of 14 amino acids. CDR1 is SEHNR and CDR2 is FQNEAQ in the germline V gene (reference sequence). The CDR3 loop reads CSSSWTEGNQPQHF. The CDR3 bases are TGTTCCAGCAGCTGGACTGAGGGCAATCAGCCCCAGCATTTT.